A selection of T cell receptor beta chains follows, all from one sample in a study of blood T cell repertoires in COVID-19. The repertoire was sequenced with immunoSEQ multiplex PCR; TCRdb's copy has only in-frame clones and lacks some. The table shows 80,000 to 100,000 clones, with roughly 90% occurring only once. Sequencing was done on a sample of peripheral blood. The receptors shown here come from a human donor with active COVID-19. The donor label of this sample is uncertain. Both conserved end residues are part of each CDR3. Fields, in order: clone size, J gene, V gene, D gene, CDR3 DNA, CDR3 protein. The D gene is left open where the match is weak. The listing skips clone size in some rows; elsewhere it reads once, few, many or a size class.

size: NA; J: TRBJ1-3; V: TRBV9; D: NA; DNA: TGTGCCAGCAGCGCTACTCCAGGGATCTCTGGAAACACCATATATTTT; CDR3: CASSATPGISGNTIYF
size: NA; J: TRBJ2-5; V: TRBV7-9; D: NA; DNA: TGTGCCAGCAGCTTAGCGAGCGGGCTCGGGGCCCAGTACTTC; CDR3: CASSLASGLGAQYF
size: NA; J: TRBJ2-1; V: TRBV9; D: TRBD1; DNA: TGTGCCAGCAGCGGACGGGACAGGGTCTACAATGAGCAGTTCTTC; CDR3: CASSGRDRVYNEQFF
size: medium-sized; J: TRBJ1-6; V: TRBV6-1; D: NA; DNA: TGTGCCAGCAGTGATGCAGGGTTGTATTCACCCCTCCACTTT; CDR3: CASSDAGLYSPLHF
size: NA; J: TRBJ1-6; V: TRBV6-4; D: TRBD1; DNA: TGTGCCAGCAGCCGGGACAGGGGCTCACCCCTCCACTTT; CDR3: CASSRDRGSPLHF
size: NA; J: TRBJ1-2; V: TRBV19; D: NA; DNA: TGTGCCAGCGAGATTGGGGCAAACTATGGCTACACCTTC; CDR3: CASEIGANYGYTF
size: NA; J: TRBJ2-7; V: TRBV7-9; D: TRBD2; DNA: TGTGCCAGCAGCGCCCGGACTAGCGGGGATTACAACGAGCAGTACTTC; CDR3: CASSARTSGDYNEQYF
size: NA; J: TRBJ2-4; V: TRBV5-6; D: NA; DNA: TGTGCCAGCAGCTCCACATTAGCGGCAAAAAACATTCAGTACTTC; CDR3: CASSSTLAAKNIQYF
size: NA; J: TRBJ2-3; V: TRBV28; D: NA; DNA: TGTGCCAGCAGTTTTGTCGGGTCCGGCACAGATACGCAGTATTTT; CDR3: CASSFVGSGTDTQYF
size: few; J: TRBJ1-5; V: TRBV6-5; D: TRBD1; DNA: TGTGCCAGCCAGACAGGGAGAGAACAGCCCCAGCATTTT; CDR3: CASQTGREQPQHF
size: NA; J: TRBJ2-7; V: TRBV4-3; D: NA; DNA: TGCGCCAGCAGCCAAGGGGCAGGTGGATCCTACGAGCAGTACTTC; CDR3: CASSQGAGGSYEQYF
size: NA; J: TRBJ1-2; V: TRBV27; D: TRBD1; DNA: TGTGCCACCACGGGACAGGGAGACTATGGCTACACCTTC; CDR3: CATTGQGDYGYTF
size: NA; J: TRBJ1-4; V: TRBV4-1; D: TRBD1; DNA: TGCGCCAGCAGCCATGAACCTCCTAGGACAGGGAATGAAAAACTGTTTTTT; CDR3: CASSHEPPRTGNEKLFF
size: NA; J: TRBJ2-3; V: TRBV9; D: NA; DNA: TGTGCCAGCAGCGTAGGAGGGTCAGATACGCAGTATTTT; CDR3: CASSVGGSDTQYF
size: NA; J: TRBJ2-3; V: TRBV5-1; D: NA; DNA: TGCGCCAGCAGGGCTAATGCGGGCACAGATACGCAGTATTTT; CDR3: CASRANAGTDTQYF
size: NA; J: TRBJ1-4; V: TRBV3-1/TRBV3-2; D: TRBD1; DNA: TGTGCCAGCAGCGGGGGCAGGGGGCTTGAAAAACTGTTTTTT; CDR3: CASSGGRGLEKLFF
size: few; J: TRBJ1-2; V: TRBV4-3; D: NA; DNA: TGCGCCAGCAGCCCTGACACCCGAAACTATGGCTACACCTTC; CDR3: CASSPDTRNYGYTF
size: NA; J: TRBJ1-5; V: TRBV7-2; D: NA; DNA: TGTGCCAGCAGCTTAGGGCAGAACAATCAGCCCCAGCATTTT; CDR3: CASSLGQNNQPQHF
size: NA; J: TRBJ1-2; V: TRBV5-4; D: NA; DNA: TGTGCCAGCAGCTTGCTATCACAGGACCGTAACTATGGCTACACCTTC; CDR3: CASSLLSQDRNYGYTF
size: NA; J: TRBJ2-1; V: TRBV5-4; D: NA; DNA: TGTGCCAGCACCCAGGGGTCCCTTCGGGGCAATGAGCAGTTCTTC; CDR3: CASTQGSLRGNEQFF
size: NA; J: TRBJ2-1; V: TRBV9; D: TRBD2; DNA: TGTGCCAGCAGCGAGGGACTAGCGGGGGGCGGTGAGCAGTTCTTC; CDR3: CASSEGLAGGGEQFF
size: few; J: TRBJ2-3; V: TRBV5-1; D: TRBD1; DNA: TGCGCCAGCAGCACACCGGGACAGGAAACAGATACGCAGTATTTT; CDR3: CASSTPGQETDTQYF
size: NA; J: TRBJ2-4; V: TRBV2; D: NA; DNA: TGTGCCAGCAGTGTGACAGGAAACATTCAGTACTTC; CDR3: CASSVTGNIQYF
size: NA; J: TRBJ1-1; V: TRBV4-2; D: NA; DNA: TGTGCCAGCAGCCAAGATCAGGCAGGGCTTAGCACTGAAGCTTTCTTT; CDR3: CASSQDQAGLSTEAFF
size: NA; J: TRBJ2-7; V: TRBV5-1; D: NA; DNA: TGCGCCAGCAGCCTACGACAGGTAGGTGACGAGCAGTACTTC; CDR3: CASSLRQVGDEQYF
size: once; J: TRBJ2-3; V: TRBV7-6; D: NA; DNA: TGTGCCAGCAGCCAGTCGCAAAAACATTCGACAGATACGCAGTATTTT; CDR3: CASSQSQKHSTDTQYF
size: NA; J: TRBJ2-2; V: TRBV7-6; D: TRBD1; DNA: TGTGCCAGCAGCATTACGGGGGACAGGTACACCGGGGAGCTGTTTTTT; CDR3: CASSITGDRYTGELFF